These 22 T cell receptor beta chains were sequenced from one sample in a study of control samples from healthy donors and cancer patients. Assay used: immunoSEQ multiplex PCR; TCRdb lists only in-frame clones, some missing. Of roughly 200,000 clones in the sample, approximately 92% were seen once. The sample taken for sequencing was blood. Receptors originate from a man aged 18-30 years in good health.

The gene calls are TRBV25-1 and TRBJ2-1, with D unclear. The germline V gene encodes CDR1 MGHDK and CDR2 SYGVNS. V gave up 4 bases and J gave up 5 bases, with 15 bases separating them. The CDR3 has 15 residues. CDR3 in amino acids: CASSVALSYNNEQFF. In DNA, the CDR3 is TGTGCCAGCAGTGTAGCTCTATCTTATAACAATGAGCAGTTCTTC.

This clone is a singleton in its sample. This chain uses TRBV19 with TRBJ2-1, with D perhaps matching TRBD2 (7 bases). This CDR3 is built from 18 residues. Trimming shortened V by 8 bases and J by 10 bases, and 33 bases separated the two germline ends. Germline V lookup: CDR1 LNHDA, CDR2 SQIVND (reference sequence). CDR3 sequence reads: CASRQGFRRGKGGGEQFF. CDR3 coding DNA: TGTGCCAGTCGCCAGGGATTTCGGCGGGGGAAGGGGGGGGGCGAGCAGTTCTTC.

This chain connects TRBV7-8 to TRBJ1-1; 8 positions agree with TRBD1. J was trimmed by 5 bases and V by 2 bases; bases with no gene match: 4. CDR1 and CDR2 from the germline V gene are SGHVS and FQNEAQ. The CDR3 has 14 residues. The CDR3 bases are TGTGCCAGCAGCTTATCCAGGGGGCAGACTGAAGCTTTCTTT. The encoded protein is CASSLSRGQTEAFF.

The chain has TRBV5-1 and TRBJ1-2; no reliable D call. CDR1 SGHRS and CDR2 YFSETQ come from the germline V gene. With 0 bases removed from V and 8 bases from J, the gap between germline ends came to 11 bases. The CDR3 contains 13 residues. CDR3 nucleotide sequence: TGCGCCAGCAGCTTGGGGGGATACGAGGGCTACACCTTC. Protein: CASSLGGYEGYTF.

The gene calls are TRBV2 and TRBJ2-3; 8 nucleotides match TRBD2. Losses at the gene ends were 1 base for V and 8 bases for J; bases not matched to a gene: 5. The germline CDR1 and CDR2 sequences are SNHLY and FYNNEI. CDR3 length equals 14 residues. CDR3 coding DNA: TGTGCCAGCAGTGAAGGCGGGGGGAGCGGTACGCAGTATTTT. This encodes CASSEGGGSGTQYF.

This chain joins TRBV2 and TRBJ2-5; D is uncertain. CDR1 is SNHLY and CDR2 is FYNNEI in the germline V gene. The V end lost 10 bases, the J end lost 5 bases, and 17 bases lay between the germline ends. The CDR3 has 13 amino acids. The CDR3 DNA reads TGTGCCACCCAGAGCAGCCGTTCCGAGACCCAGTACTTC. Amino acid sequence: CATQSSRSETQYF.

The chain has TRBV10-3 and TRBJ1-1, with TRBD1 as a possible D gene (6 bases). Germline loops: CDR1 ENHRY, CDR2 SYGVKD. This CDR3 is 14 amino acids long. Trimming took off 8 bases at V and 0 bases at J, with 13 bases between the two ends. The CDR3 region is CAISGQGMNTEAFF. CDR3 DNA: TGTGCCATCTCTGGGCAGGGGATGAACACTGAAGCTTTCTTT.

The rearrangement uses TRBV6-5 and TRBJ1-1; D is undetermined. Between the trimmed V and J ends, which lost 0 bases and 1 base, there was a span of 12 bases. The CDR3 totals 16 residues. The V gene's germline CDR1 is MNHEY and CDR2 SVGAGI. CDR3 residues: CASSYSNLVPNTEAFF. The CDR3 DNA reads TGTGCCAGCAGTTACTCGAATTTAGTACCGAACACTGAAGCTTTCTTT.

The CDR3 reads CASSLRSVSYGAGLYGYTF. The CDR3 DNA reads as TGTGCCAGCAGCTTGAGGTCGGTCTCCTACGGAGCGGGCTTATATGGCTACACCTTC. The gene calls are TRBV5-8 and TRBJ1-2; no clear D. The CDR3 has 19 residues. The V end lost 1 base, the J end lost 5 bases, and 27 bases lay between the germline ends. CDR1 and CDR2 from the germline V gene are SGHTS and YDEGEE.

This clone appeared a single time. The chain recombines TRBV13 with TRBJ1-2; D call uncertain. Germline V gene lookup returns CDR1 PRHDT and CDR2 FYEKMQ (reference sequence). The CDR3 extends over 13 amino acids. The V and J ends lost 2 bases and 5 bases respectively, with 9 bases between them. The CDR3 is CASSLPGLYGYTF. In nucleotides, the CDR3 is TGTGCCAGCAGCTTACCGGGCCTTTATGGCTACACCTTC. Filled out from reference TRBV13 and TRBJ1-2, the complete variable domain reads AAGVIQSPRHLIKEKRETATLKCYPIPRHDTVYWYQQGPGQDPQFLISFYEKMQSDKGSIPDRFSAQQFSDYHSELNMSSLELGDSALYFCASSLPGLYGYTFGSGTRLTVV.

The chain recombines TRBV6-1 with TRBJ2-7; no firm D call. From germline, CDR1 is MNHNS and CDR2 SASEGT. Trimming shortened V by 2 bases and J by 5 bases, and 13 bases separated the two germline ends. CDR3 size: 14 residues. CDR3 DNA sequence: TGTGCCAGCAGTGAAAGAGGACCCCGGAACGAGCAGTACTTC. As protein: CASSERGPRNEQYF.

The chain has TRBV30 and TRBJ2-3; 7 bases line up with TRBD2. The J segment lost 5 bases and the V segment lost 0 bases, leaving 14 bases of the junction unmatched. The CDR3 is 17 amino acids. CDR1 is GTSNPN and CDR2 is SVGIG in the germline V gene (reference sequence). The CDR3 loop reads CAWSVGPAGFVGDTQYF. The CDR3 region has the DNA TGTGCCTGGAGTGTGGGGCCAGCGGGGTTTGTAGGAGATACGCAGTATTTT.

V usage is TRBV10-3 and J usage is TRBJ1-1; D possibly corresponds to TRBD1 (6 bases). V was trimmed by 5 bases and J by 12 bases, leaving 13 bases between them. Germline V gene data show CDR1 as ENHRY and CDR2 as SYGVKD. The CDR3 is 11 amino acids. For the CDR3, the DNA is TGTGCCATCAGTAAAACAGGGCTTACTTTCTTT. This sequence encodes CAISKTGLTFF.

This chain links TRBV28 with TRBJ2-3; 7 bases agree with TRBD1. This CDR3 region has 15 residues. Germline values: CDR1 MDHEN, CDR2 SYDVKM. The ends lost 5 bases at V and 6 bases at J; junction bases unmatched: 11. CDR3 nucleotides: TGTGCCAGCAGTCAGGCAACCACAGGGGCGGATACGCAGTATTTT. This encodes CASSQATTGADTQYF.

The rearrangement uses TRBV28 and TRBJ2-1, with unresolved D. V was pared by 7 bases and J by 5 bases, with 12 bases between. Germline V gene sequence: CDR1 MDHEN, CDR2 SYDVKM. CDR3 size: 13 residues. CDR3 in amino acids: CASTQGRNNEQFF. The CDR3 nucleotides read TGTGCCAGCACCCAAGGTAGAAACAATGAGCAGTTCTTC. Using reference TRBV28 and TRBJ2-1 for the parts outside the CDR3, the full variable domain is DVKVTQSSRYLVKRTGEKVFLECVQDMDHENMFWYRQDPGLGLRLIYFSYDVKMKEKGDIPEGYSVSREKKERFSLILESASTNQTSMYLCASTQGRNNEQFFGPGTRLTVL.

The chain employs TRBV7-9 and TRBJ2-2; D could derive from TRBD1 or TRBD2 (6 bases each). The ends were cut back, 2 bases at V and 6 bases at J, with 13 bases in the middle. The CDR3 runs 15 residues. The V gene's germline CDR1 is SEHNR and CDR2 FQNEAQ (reference sequence). The CDR3 sequence: CASSLRGRKAGELFF. The CDR3 nucleotides read TGTGCCAGCAGCTTACGGGGGCGCAAAGCCGGGGAGCTGTTTTTT.

V usage is TRBV15 and J usage is TRBJ2-5, with 9 nucleotides matching TRBD1. V was clipped by 2 bases and J by 4 bases; unmatched bases: 5. The CDR3 has 15 amino acids. Germline V gene data show CDR1 as LNHNV and CDR2 as YYDKDF (reference sequence). CDR3 DNA sequence: TGTGCCACCAGCAGAACACCGGGACAGGGAGAGACCCAGTACTTC. It yields the protein CATSRTPGQGETQYF. The full variable domain, in which reference TRBV15 and TRBJ2-5 provide the parts outside the CDR3, is DAMVIQNPRYQVTQFGKPVTLSCSQTLNHNVMYWYQQKSSQAPKLLFHYYDKDFNNEADTPDNFQSRRPNTSFCFLDIRSPGLGDTAMYLCATSRTPGQGETQYFGPGTRLLVL.

This chain connects TRBV5-1 to TRBJ2-2, with TRBD2 as a possible D gene (5 bases). The CDR3 extends over 13 amino acids. Germline values: CDR1 SGHRS, CDR2 YFSETQ. V was clipped by 2 bases and J by 11 bases, with 13 bases between them. The CDR3 spells CASSLLQTGELFF. The CDR3 nucleotides read TGCGCCAGCAGCTTACTCCAAACGGGAGAGCTGTTTTTT.

The chain couples TRBV6-5 to TRBJ1-5, with 7 bases aligning to TRBD1. V trimming: 6 bases; J trimming: 7 bases; junction bases outside the gene matches: 12. This CDR3 has 15 amino acids. CDR1 is MNHEY and CDR2 is SVGAGI in the germline V gene. CDR3 sequence reads: CASRPRQGGGQPQHF. The CDR3 DNA sequence: TGTGCCAGCAGACCCCGACAGGGAGGGGGACAGCCCCAGCATTTT.

The chain couples TRBV11-3 to TRBJ2-1, with 11 positions matching TRBD2. The CDR3 extends over 16 amino acids. Germline V CDR1 and CDR2: SGHNT, YENEEA. Trimming took 3 bases from V and 8 from J; bases not matched to a gene: 9. CDR3 DNA: TGTGCCAGCAGCTTTTCTAGCGGGGGGACCCTCGATGAGCAGTTCTTC. Translating gives CASSFSSGGTLDEQFF.

The genes are TRBV28 and TRBJ2-7; 9 positions agree with TRBD2. The V gene's germline CDR1 is MDHEN and CDR2 SYDVKM. The CDR3 is made up of 14 amino acids. V lost 7 bases and J lost 0; bases outside the gene matches: 4. The CDR3 DNA sequence: TGTGCCAGCAATAGCGGGGGCAGCTCCTACGAGCAGTACTTC. Translation: CASNSGGSSYEQYF.

This chain links TRBV7-9 with TRBJ1-5; weak D call: TRBD1 (6 bases). Trimming removed 1 base at V and 6 bases at J, with 19 bases between. Looked up from germline, CDR1 is SEHNR and CDR2 is FQNEAQ (reference sequence). The length of the CDR3 is 17 residues. The CDR3 protein is CASSLEGGAGPRQPQHF. CDR3 coding DNA: TGTGCCAGCAGCTTAGAGGGGGGGGCAGGGCCCCGTCAGCCCCAGCATTTT.